This T cell receptor (beta chain) was retrieved from a study of cytomegalovirus exposure and HLA in healthy donors. Study context: An earlier analysis identified more than 95 million unique TCR beta sequences in about 190 million T cells.

Notes on the study in general: Certain sequence variants were highly shared and formed a cluster, and this cluster was likely a sequencing artifact. Overall, approximately 180 TCR beta chains were annotated as cytomegalovirus-associated.

PCR used 60 Vbeta primers and 13 Jbeta primers. Method: immunoSEQ multiplex PCR; TCRdb's copy keeps in-frame clones and lacks some. The data contain around 190,000 clones, around 75% of them seen just once; the ten biggest clones take up roughly 2.8%. This clone is a singleton in its sample. Antigen: not known. Everyone who donated was a healthy bone marrow donor. CDR1 and CDR2 from the germline V gene are LNHDA and SQIVND (reference sequence). CDR3 length: 14 amino acids. Germline trimming cut 6 bases from V and 4 bases from J; bases unmatched to any gene: 8. This sequence was found in a woman aged 25 to 39 in good health and CMV-seropositive. V usage is TRBV19 and J usage is TRBJ2-7; TRBD2 matches 8 bases. The specimen was PBMCs. In nucleotides, the CDR3 is TGTGCCAGTAGGGGAACTAGCGGAGATTACGAGCAGTACTTC. It yields the protein CASRGTSGDYEQYF.